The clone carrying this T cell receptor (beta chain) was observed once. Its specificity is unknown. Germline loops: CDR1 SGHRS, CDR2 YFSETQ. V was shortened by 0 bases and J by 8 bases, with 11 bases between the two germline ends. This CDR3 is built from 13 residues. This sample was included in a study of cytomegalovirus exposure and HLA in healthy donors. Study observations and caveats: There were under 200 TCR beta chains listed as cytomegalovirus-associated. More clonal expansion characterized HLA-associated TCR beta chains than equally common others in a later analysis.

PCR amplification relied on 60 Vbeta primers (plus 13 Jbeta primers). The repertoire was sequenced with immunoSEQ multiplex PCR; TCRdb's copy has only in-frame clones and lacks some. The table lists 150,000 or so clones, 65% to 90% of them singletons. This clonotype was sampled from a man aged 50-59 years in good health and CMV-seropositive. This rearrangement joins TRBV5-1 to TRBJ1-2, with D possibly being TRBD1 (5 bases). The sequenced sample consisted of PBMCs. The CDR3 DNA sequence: TGCGCCAGCAGCTTGGCCGAAGGGGCCGGCTACACCTTC. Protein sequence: CASSLAEGAGYTF.